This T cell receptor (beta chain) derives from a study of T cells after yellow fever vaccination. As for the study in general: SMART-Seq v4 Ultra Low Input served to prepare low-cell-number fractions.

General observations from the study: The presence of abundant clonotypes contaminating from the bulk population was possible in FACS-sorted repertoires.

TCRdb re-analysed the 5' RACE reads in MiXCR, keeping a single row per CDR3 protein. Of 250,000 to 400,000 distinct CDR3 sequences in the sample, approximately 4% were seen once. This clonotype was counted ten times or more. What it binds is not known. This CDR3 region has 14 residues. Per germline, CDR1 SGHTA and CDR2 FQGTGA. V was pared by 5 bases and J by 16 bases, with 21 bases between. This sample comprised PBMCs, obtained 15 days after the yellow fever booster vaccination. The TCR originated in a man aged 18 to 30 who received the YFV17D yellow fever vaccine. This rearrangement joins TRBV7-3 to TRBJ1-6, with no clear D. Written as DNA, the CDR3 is TGTGCCAGCAGCCCTCCCCGGGAGCGAGTCAAACTCCACTTT. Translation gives CASSPPRERVKLHF.